This T cell receptor (beta chain) stems from a study of blood T cell repertoires in COVID-19 (dated by TCRdb to the early 2020s). In the study overall: The collaborator samples originated in the United States, Italy and Spain and spanned the acute and convalescent phases of COVID-19. The material from the prospective study consisted of cDNA or gDNA derived from T cells, B-cell-depleted T cells, or PBMCs. Subjects who had been exposed to COVID-19, were actively infected with it, or had recovered from it provided the deeply sampled blood TCRbeta repertoires that made up the dataset. The repertoires were released in a freely available public database meant as a resource for research on the immune response to SARS-CoV-2. Samples came from the ongoing ImmuneRACE study (first 160 participants) plus 1,254 subjects from 6 global collaborators. Nearly every sample came with metadata listing a de-identified subject ID, COVID-19 status, age in years and sex. Where available, HLA class I and class II types were taken from metadata supplied by the sample provider and were not determined by assay-based typing. Study-level results and caveats: How much clinical and demographic metadata was included differed by source and by participant, and the metadata was provided uncurated.

TCRbeta CDR3 regions were amplified from genomic DNA by means of the immunoSEQ Assay, a bias-controlled multiplex PCR. Per the authors' processing: The number of nucleated cells in each sample was estimated from the amplification of reference gene primers within the assay. To quantify the absolute abundance of each unique TCRbeta CDR3 rearrangement, sequence reads were collapsed and filtered. For each sample, productive Simpson clonality was calculated as the square root of Simpson's diversity index across productive rearrangements. In TCRdb, the immuneACCESS table is reduced to in-frame sequences with V and J assigned. These tables do not hold every clone; where another copy was compared, an unresolved V gene accounts for under half, and the others remain unexplained. That table furnishes V, J and clone size, whereas the DNA furnished D and trimming. Counted in this sample were roughly 200,000 clones; roughly 79% of them appeared once. The ten largest make up around 10% of the sample.

CDR1 MDHEN and CDR2 SYDVKM were looked up in the germline V gene. The germline V end is reduced by 8 bases and the J end by 2 bases; junction bases left unmatched: 3. The CDR3 goes from the cysteine to the phenylalanine over 14 residues. This entry keeps only the CDR3 DNA: 42 bases, framed from base 1. As for this clone: There is no known antigen for this receptor. Per-base qualities were not stored, and no clone one base away is much larger.

One collaborating source in Seattle enrolled patients while the patients were actively infected and followed the patients over time throughout the course of disease. Whole blood was collected in K2EDTA tubes by collaborating institutions according to the institutions' own protocols. Collaborator samples were shipped for TCRbeta analysis as frozen whole blood, isolated PBMCs, or DNA extracted from either sample type. This sequence uses TRBV28 and TRBJ1-5; 10 middle bases align to TRBD1. The clonotype was recovered from a woman between 40 and 50 years old with COVID-19, enrolled during active disease. Sequenced sample: peripheral blood. The CDR3 region has the sequence CASQTGGGNQPQHF. The nucleotide sequence reads TGTGCCAGCCAGACAGGGGGCGGCAATCAGCCCCAGCATTTT.